This entry lists 6 T cell receptor beta chains sequenced from one sample in a study of OX40 agonist ivuxolimab in advanced cancers. This table comes from immunoSEQ multiplex PCR, and its TCRdb copy is limited to in-frame clones, with some not included. The repertoire has tens of thousands of clones, 75% to 95% of them found once; the top ten carry approximately 0.39%. The source was CD4+ or CD8+ T cells sorted from blood, collected in a trial of the OX40 agonist ivuxolimab. These receptors were obtained from an adult with an advanced solid tumor such as melanoma, head and neck, liver or kidney cancer.

The chain employs TRBV7-2 and TRBJ2-1; D is ambiguous. The CDR3 extends over 12 amino acids. The germline CDR1 and CDR2 sequences are SGHTA and FQGNSA. The V end lost 3 bases, the J end lost 10 bases, and 10 bases lay between the germline ends. The CDR3 reads CASSLMALEQFF. The CDR3 DNA is TGTGCCAGCAGCTTGATGGCACTGGAGCAGTTCTTC.

V and J are TRBV13 and TRBJ2-5, with D possibly being TRBD2 (6 bases). The tail of the sequence fits TRBJ2-7 better, so the J call may be wrong. CDR1 and CDR2 from the germline V gene are PRHDT and FYEKMQ (reference sequence). This CDR3 comprises 13 residues. For the CDR3, the DNA is TGTGCCAGCAGCTCGACTAGGTATCACGAGCAGTACTTC. It codes for CASSSTRYHEQYF.

This chain uses TRBV5-1 with TRBJ2-3, with 8 nucleotides matching TRBD2. V lost 1 base and J lost 3; bases outside the gene matches: 7. The CDR3 has 16 amino acids. Germline values: CDR1 SGHRS, CDR2 YFSETQ. The CDR3 region is CASSLFSGVPTDTQYF. CDR3 DNA sequence: TGCGCCAGCAGCTTGTTTAGCGGGGTACCGACAGATACGCAGTATTTT.

The gene calls are TRBV6-1 and TRBJ1-2, with 7 bases that match TRBD1. The germline gives CDR1 MNHNS, CDR2 SASEGT. The CDR3 is 14 residues long. The ends lost 3 bases at V and 8 bases at J; junction bases unmatched: 9. Here the CDR3 DNA reads TGTGCCAGCAGTGAGGTAGAGGGGGCGGGCGGCTACACCTTC. Its protein product is CASSEVEGAGGYTF.

This rearrangement joins TRBV5-3 to TRBJ2-5; TRBD2 might be the D (7 bases). TRBV5-3 is sorted into the ORF group, with uncertain function. Trimming took off 0 bases at V and 4 bases at J, with 13 bases between the two ends. This CDR3 comprises 15 residues. The CDR3 is CARSLGQGGGETQYF. The CDR3 bases are TGTGCCAGAAGCTTGGGCCAGGGAGGGGGAGAGACCCAGTACTTC.

V usage is TRBV2 and J usage is TRBJ1-4; 7 bases are shared with TRBD1. CDR3 size: 14 residues. Germline loops: CDR1 SNHLY, CDR2 FYNNEI. Germline trimming cut 3 bases from V and 7 bases from J; bases unmatched to any gene: 5. The CDR3 bases are TGTGCCAGCAGTGAGGTGCAGGGGGTTGAAAAACTGTTTTTT. This encodes CASSEVQGVEKLFF.